The text below deals with one T cell receptor (beta chain). Its target antigen remains unknown. No base quality information exists; no much larger clone differs at one position. The V and J ends are trimmed by 8 bases and 1 base, leaving 14 bases between them. CDR1 and CDR2, per the germline V gene, are MDHEN and SYDVKM. The CDR3 measures 14 amino acids from cysteine to phenylalanine. The read is trimmed to its CDR3 DNA, 42 bases read in frame from base 1. This specimen belongs to a study of blood T cell repertoires in COVID-19 (dated by TCRdb to the early 2020s). With regard to the full study: Collaborator samples came from the United States, Italy and Spain and covered acute and convalescent phases of COVID-19. The prospective study material was composed of cDNA or gDNA derived from T cells, B-cell-depleted T cells, or PBMCs. Samples were obtained from the ongoing ImmuneRACE study (first 160 participants) and from over a thousand subjects provided by 6 global collaborators. A de-identified subject ID, COVID-19 status, age in years and sex were almost always included in the sample metadata. The dataset comprised deeply sampled blood TCRbeta repertoires from subjects exposed to, actively infected with, or recovered from COVID-19. The repertoires were released in a freely available public database intended as a resource for research on the immune response to SARS-CoV-2. HLA class I and class II types, where available, came from metadata supplied by the sample provider rather than from assay-based typing.

TCRbeta CDR3 regions were amplified from genomic DNA by means of the immunoSEQ Assay, a bias-controlled multiplex PCR. The published analysis was carried out like this. The number of nucleated cells in each sample was estimated by amplification of reference gene primers within the assay. To quantify the absolute abundance of each unique TCRbeta CDR3 rearrangement, sequence reads were collapsed and filtered. For each sample, productive Simpson clonality was calculated as the square root of Simpson's diversity index over productive rearrangements. TCRdb took this table from immuneACCESS and kept in-frame rearrangements with V and J called. Such tables lack part of the clones; where checked against another copy, unresolved V genes explain under half of the gap, and the rest is unexplained. V, J and clone size are taken as reported in that table, and D and trimming were inferred from the DNA itself. The table for this sample lists about 120,000 clones; approximately 85% of them were counted only once. In total, the top ten clones hold approximately 17% of the sample.

What the authors observed across the whole study: The quantity of clinical and demographic metadata differed by source and by participant and was supplied without curation.

One collaborating source in Seattle enrolled patients while the patients were actively infected and followed the patients over time throughout the course of disease. The collaborating institutions used their own protocols to collect whole blood in K2EDTA tubes. For TCRbeta analysis, collaborators shipped samples in one of three forms: frozen whole blood, isolated PBMCs, or DNA extracted from either of those sample types. The sequence derives from a man aged 25 to 45 with COVID-19, enrolled during active disease. In this chain, TRBV28 is recombined with TRBJ1-1, with the D gene not clear enough to name. Sequenced material: peripheral blood. CDR3 reads: CASQPRRRNTEAFF. The bases are TGTGCCAGCCAACCAAGGAGGCGGAACACTGAAGCTTTCTTT.